This T cell receptor (beta chain) originates from a study of CD8 T cells in ankylosing spondylitis. Study-wide points: The study identified a TCR beta motif of 7 or 8 highly homologous variants that appeared characteristic of ankylosing spondylitis blood.

TCRdb independently ran MiXCR on the 5' RACE reads; one entry per CDR3 protein. The sample includes approximately 550,000 distinct CDR3 sequences, about an eighth seen only once; the top ten take approximately 6.3%. This clonotype was counted ten times or more. The antigen is undetermined. Trimming left V 7 bases short and J 0 bases short, with 16 bases between. The CDR3 consists of 16 residues. This receptor was identified in a male donor with ankylosing spondylitis. The chain is built from TRBV12-3 or TRBV12-4 and TRBJ2-1; D is possibly TRBD2 (5 bases). What was sequenced was blood, either unsorted or a sorted T cell fraction (not recorded which). The CDR3 protein is CASTLGSASSYNEQFF. The CDR3 DNA sequence: TGTGCCAGCACCTTGGGTAGCGCGAGCTCCTACAATGAGCAGTTCTTC.